This TCR beta chain was obtained from a study of shared clonotypes between healthy human individuals. The wider study: Contributing individuals were two females and three males aged 18 to 49.

Data came from immunoSEQ multiplex PCR; TCRdb stores just in-frame clones and leaves some out. The table records roughly 2,300,000 clones, about nine tenths of them present only once. Germline-derived CDR1 and CDR2 are MNHEY and SVGAGI. There are 15 residues in the CDR3. V was trimmed by 0 bases and J by 5 bases, leaving 13 bases between them. Concerning this clone: At the DNA level, this CDR3 is encoded by other sequences in the same sample as well.

The chain combines TRBV6-5 with TRBJ1-1, with D possibly TRBD1 on 6 matching bases. Material: naive CD4+ T cells from PBMCs. The subset is: CD45RA+ positively selected. This clonotype was sampled from a man between 18 and 29 years old in good health. Some clones in this sample may be carry-over from other donors' samples. The CDR3 loop is CASSYSRGGNTEAFF. The CDR3 region has the DNA TGTGCCAGCAGTTACTCGAGGGGGGGGAATACTGAAGCTTTCTTT.